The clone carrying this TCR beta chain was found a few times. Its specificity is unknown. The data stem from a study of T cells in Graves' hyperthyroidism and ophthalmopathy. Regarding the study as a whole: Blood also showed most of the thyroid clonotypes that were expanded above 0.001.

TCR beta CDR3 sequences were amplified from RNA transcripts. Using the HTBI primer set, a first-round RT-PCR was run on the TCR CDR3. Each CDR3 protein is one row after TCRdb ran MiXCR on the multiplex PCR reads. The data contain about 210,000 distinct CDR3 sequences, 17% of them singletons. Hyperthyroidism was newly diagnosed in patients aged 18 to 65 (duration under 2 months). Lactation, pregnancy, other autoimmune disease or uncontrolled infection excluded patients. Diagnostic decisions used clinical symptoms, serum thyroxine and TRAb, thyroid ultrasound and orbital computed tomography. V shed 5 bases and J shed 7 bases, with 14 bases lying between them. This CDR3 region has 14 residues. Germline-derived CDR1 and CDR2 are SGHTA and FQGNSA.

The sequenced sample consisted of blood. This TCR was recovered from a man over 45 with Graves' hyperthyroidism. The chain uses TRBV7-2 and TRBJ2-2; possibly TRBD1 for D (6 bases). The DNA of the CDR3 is TGTGCCAGCAGCGGGGACATTAGGATCGGGGAGCTGTTTTTT. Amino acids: CASSGDIRIGELFF.